Listed below are T cell receptor beta chains from one sample, sequenced in a study of shared T cell receptors in the human thymus. Libraries were prepared by immunoSEQ multiplex PCR; TCRdb keeps only in-frame clonotypes and omits some of them. The sample has 720,000 or so clones; 80% to 90% are singletons. This sample was shared with a second study, whose subject was human thymus T cells.

Specimen: thymocytes. The receptor set was obtained from a girl less than two years old with a congenital heart defect. CDR3s include the opening cysteine and the closing phenylalanine or tryptophan. The D gene is left open where the match is weak. The size entry is marked missing in some rows and otherwise reads once, few, many or a size class.

>TRBV5-4|NA|NA|TRBJ2-7
CASSLTSSYEQYF
TGTGCCAGCAGCTTGACAAGCTCCTACGAGCAGTACTTC
>TRBV2|NA|TRBD1|TRBJ2-1
CASIRTGGVGHNEQFF
TGTGCCAGCATAAGGACAGGGGGCGTGGGGCACAATGAGCAGTTCTTC
>TRBV16|once|NA|TRBJ2-7
CASSQYSYEQYF
TGTGCCAGCAGCCAATACAGTTACGAGCAGTACTTC
>TRBV28|NA|NA|TRBJ1-4
CASSFSFGVYGEKLFF
TGTGCCAGCAGTTTTTCCTTCGGGGTATATGGTGAAAAACTGTTTTTT
>TRBV27|NA|TRBD1|TRBJ1-5
CASSPAWTGGEPQPQHF
TGTGCCAGCAGTCCCGCCTGGACAGGGGGGGAACCTCAGCCCCAGCATTTT
>TRBV28|once|NA|TRBJ1-1
CASSLALIDTEAFF
TGTGCCAGCAGTTTGGCCTTGATTGACACTGAAGCTTTCTTT
>TRBV7-9|NA|NA|TRBJ2-3
CASSLLLDYADTDTQYF
TGTGCCAGCAGCTTACTACTCGACTATGCGGACACAGATACGCAGTATTTT
>TRBV20-1|few|NA|TRBJ1-1
CSARYFTEAFF
TGCAGTGCTAGATATTTCACTGAAGCTTTCTTT
>TRBV5-5|NA|NA|TRBJ1-6
CASSKPRTDRLYSPLHF
TGTGCCAGCAGCAAGCCGCGGACAGACCGTTTGTATTCACCCCTCCACTTT
>TRBV2|NA|TRBD1|TRBJ1-1
CATPEVVQGANTEAFF
TGTGCCACCCCTGAGGTGGTACAGGGGGCGAACACTGAAGCTTTCTTT
>TRBV2|NA|NA|TRBJ2-1
CASMGAYNEQFF
TGTGCCAGCATGGGGGCATACAATGAGCAGTTCTTC
>TRBV6-1|NA|TRBD2|TRBJ2-1
CASSECQRGGTYNEQFF
TGTGCCAGCAGTGAATGCCAGCGGGGGGGCACCTACAATGAGCAGTTCTTC
>TRBV5-6|NA|TRBD1|TRBJ1-2
CASSRVGQANYGYTF
TGTGCCAGCAGCCGAGTGGGACAGGCAAACTATGGCTACACCTTC
>TRBV5-4|NA|TRBD2|TRBJ2-7
CASSFRGLAGGPSYEQYF
TGTGCCAGCAGCTTTAGGGGTCTAGCGGGGGGTCCATCCTACGAGCAGTACTTC
>TRBV9|NA|NA|TRBJ1-1
CASSVSVGGNTEAFF
TGTGCCAGCAGCGTTTCTGTCGGAGGGAACACTGAAGCTTTCTTT
>TRBV7-6|NA|NA|TRBJ2-7
CASSREMNYEQYF
TGTGCCAGCAGCCGCGAAATGAATTACGAGCAGTACTTC
>TRBV18|once|NA|TRBJ1-1
CASSPLKGQNTEAFF
TGTGCCAGCTCACCACTGAAGGGACAGAACACTGAAGCTTTCTTT